These 19 T cell receptor beta chains were all obtained from the same sample, sequenced in a study of blood T cell repertoires in COVID-19. This table comes from immunoSEQ multiplex PCR, and its TCRdb copy is limited to in-frame clones, with some not included. The sample yields some 360,000 clones, about 88% seen once. The specimen sequenced was PBMCs or T cells enriched from blood (not recorded which). The receptors come from a woman in her 30s who had been exposed to COVID-19.

The genes are TRBV13 and TRBJ2-5; 11 bases map to TRBD2. Looked up from germline, CDR1 is PRHDT and CDR2 is FYEKMQ (reference sequence). The V segment lost 5 bases and the J segment 2 bases; nucleotides outside the gene matches: 7. This CDR3 region has 16 residues. The CDR3 sequence is CASSIKLAGGQETQYF. DNA of the CDR3: TGTGCCAGCAGCATCAAATTAGCGGGAGGGCAAGAGACCCAGTACTTC.

The rearrangement joins TRBV19 to TRBJ2-1, with 14 bases identical to TRBD2. Germline V gene sequence: CDR1 LNHDA, CDR2 SQIVND (reference sequence). Germline trimming cut 4 bases from V and 7 bases from J; bases unmatched to any gene: 3. The CDR3 length is 15 residues. CDR3 DNA: TGTGCCAGTAGTACCGGACTAGCGGGAGGTAATGAGCAGTTCTTC. Protein sequence: CASSTGLAGGNEQFF.

V gene TRBV3-1 (or the pseudogene TRBV3-2) combines with J gene TRBJ1-3; 8 nucleotides align to TRBD1. CDR1 is LGHDT, CDR2 YNNKEL, per germline (reference sequence). The V and J ends lost 4 bases and 3 bases, in that order; junction bases with no gene match: 8. The CDR3 length is 16 residues. This CDR3 is CASSRQGQAVGNTIYF. In nucleotides, the CDR3 is TGTGCCAGCAGCCGCCAGGGACAGGCTGTTGGAAACACCATATATTTT.

This chain uses TRBV5-6 with TRBJ2-5; weak D call: TRBD1 (6 bases). CDR1 SGHDT and CDR2 YYEEEE come from the germline V gene. V lost 4 bases to trimming and J lost 3 bases, with 13 bases between them. This CDR3 is built from 14 residues. Here the CDR3 DNA reads TGTGCCAGCAGCCCTAGATGGACAGAAGAGACCCAGTACTTC. Amino acids: CASSPRWTEETQYF.

This chain uses TRBV15 with TRBJ2-3, with 11 bases fitting TRBD2. In germline, CDR1 is LNHNV, CDR2 YYDKDF (reference sequence). The length of the CDR3 is 16 residues. Losses at the gene ends were 3 bases for V and 5 bases for J; bases not matched to a gene: 7. The CDR3 region is CATSRGSGRGGDTQYF. The CDR3 bases are TGTGCCACCAGCAGGGGTAGCGGGAGGGGGGGAGATACGCAGTATTTT.

In its sample, this clone was seen a few times. The V call is TRBV4-1, the J call TRBJ1-2; D remains ambiguous. Trimming removed 4 bases at V and 2 bases at J, with 14 bases between. This CDR3 has 15 residues. Germline V gene lookup returns CDR1 MGHRA and CDR2 YSYEKL. The chain's CDR3 is CASSPDGVKNYGYTF. CDR3 nucleotide sequence: TGCGCCAGCAGCCCCGACGGGGTAAAGAACTATGGCTACACCTTC.

This clone occurred once. The rearrangement joins TRBV3-1 (or the pseudogene TRBV3-2) to TRBJ2-3; 13 bases align to TRBD2. Trimming removed 5 bases from V and 4 bases from J; junction bases left unmatched: 6. The CDR3 consists of 16 residues. CDR1 and CDR2 (germline): LGHDT, YNNKEL (reference sequence). The CDR3 coding sequence is TGTGCCAGCAGCACTAGCGGGAGGGCCTTGGCAGATACGCAGTATTTT. This codes for CASSTSGRALADTQYF.

This sequence joins TRBV5-1 and TRBJ2-3; 9 bases are a match to TRBD2. The V gene end was trimmed by 0 bases and the J gene end by 3 bases; junction bases not matched to a gene: 14. The CDR3 sequence is 19 residues long. From germline, CDR1 is SGHRS and CDR2 YFSETQ. CDR3 nucleotides: TGCGCCAGCAGCTTGGTCGGGGGAAGCGGGCTAGCGGGAACAGATACGCAGTATTTT. Translation: CASSLVGGSGLAGTDTQYF.

The chain recombines TRBV19 with TRBJ2-7, with 12 bases that match TRBD2. After removal of 3 bases from V and 2 bases from J, the junction contained 8 bases not matched to a gene. The CDR3 sequence is 17 residues long. The germline V gene encodes CDR1 LNHDA and CDR2 SQIVND (reference sequence). This chain's CDR3 is CASSIRTSGKSTYEQYF. CDR3 DNA sequence: TGTGCCAGTAGTATTAGGACTAGCGGGAAGTCCACCTACGAGCAGTACTTC.

In its sample, this clone was seen once. The chain joins TRBV6-5 to TRBJ1-1; 8 bases line up with TRBD1. Losses at the gene ends were 5 bases for V and 3 bases for J; bases not matched to a gene: 8. The CDR3 length is 15 residues. The germline V gene encodes CDR1 MNHEY and CDR2 SVGAGI. The CDR3 DNA follows: TGTGCCAGCAGTCGAGAGACAGGGGTTCACACTGAAGCTTTCTTT. Translation: CASSRETGVHTEAFF.

The chain has TRBV19 and TRBJ2-3; D is unresolved. Deletions cut 7 bases from V and 0 bases from J, with 5 bases between. This CDR3 region has 12 residues. In germline, CDR1 is LNHDA, CDR2 SQIVND (reference sequence). The CDR3 loop reads CASKRSTDTQYF. The CDR3 nucleotides read TGTGCCAGTAAGCGAAGCACAGATACGCAGTATTTT.

This chain joins TRBV28 and TRBJ1-2; 7 nucleotides match TRBD1. Germline V gives CDR1 MDHEN, CDR2 SYDVKM. This CDR3 has 15 residues. V was clipped by 10 bases and J by 5 bases; unmatched bases: 16. The CDR3 here is CATLQGVFFKYGYTF. CDR3 DNA: TGTGCCACTCTTCAGGGGGTATTCTTTAAATATGGCTACACCTTC.

The chain employs TRBV5-4 and TRBJ1-5; possible D gene TRBD1, 5 bases. With 4 bases removed from V and 5 bases from J, the gap between germline ends came to 16 bases. The CDR3 contains 15 residues. CDR1 and CDR2 (germline): SGHNT, YYREEE (reference sequence). DNA of the CDR3: TGTGCCAGCAGCCCGGGACGGGGGGACGATCAGCCCCAGCATTTT. It yields the protein CASSPGRGDDQPQHF.

The V and J genes are TRBV28 and TRBJ2-2; 7 bases agree with TRBD2. The germline CDR1 and CDR2 sequences are MDHEN and SYDVKM. The CDR3 is 17 residues long. The ends lost 5 bases at V and 5 bases at J; junction bases unmatched: 14. The CDR3 loop is CASSPIGVGGRTGELFF. The DNA for the CDR3 is TGTGCCAGCAGTCCCATAGGGGTGGGAGGGAGAACCGGGGAGCTGTTTTTT.

This clone showed up just a few times. V gene TRBV13 combines with J gene TRBJ1-2; 7 bases align to TRBD1. Trimming at V came to 3 bases and at J to 4 bases, leaving 11 bases not matched to a gene. CDR1 and CDR2 (germline): PRHDT, FYEKMQ (reference sequence). CDR3 size: 16 residues. The CDR3 nucleotides are TGTGCCAGCAGCTTCATTCGACAGGGCAGGATCTATGGCTACACCTTC. This encodes CASSFIRQGRIYGYTF.

The chain is built from TRBV5-4 and TRBJ2-1; 14 nucleotides match TRBD2. This CDR3 contains 18 residues. The ends lost 0 bases at V and 6 bases at J; junction bases unmatched: 8. Germline-derived CDR1 and CDR2 are SGHNT and YYREEE (reference sequence). The CDR3 here is CASSLATSGRALGNEQFF. CDR3 coding DNA: TGTGCCAGCAGCTTGGCGACTAGCGGGAGGGCCCTCGGCAATGAGCAGTTCTTC.

The chain joins TRBV5-1 to TRBJ2-7; TRBD1 matches 10 bases. The CDR3 covers 15 residues. With V trimmed by 5 bases and J by 7 bases, 12 bases remained unmatched. Per germline, CDR1 SGHRS and CDR2 YFSETQ. CDR3 nucleotide sequence: TGCGCCAGCAGACCGGCGGGGACAGGGGTTGGTGAGCAGTACTTC. It codes for CASRPAGTGVGEQYF.

The V call is TRBV19, the J call TRBJ2-1, with 11 nucleotides matching TRBD2. This CDR3 spans 15 amino acids. The J segment lost 7 bases and the V segment lost 7 bases, leaving 9 bases of the junction unmatched. The germline V gene encodes CDR1 LNHDA and CDR2 SQIVND (reference sequence). The CDR3 is CASTILAGGVNEQFF. As DNA, the CDR3 is TGTGCCAGTACCATCCTAGCGGGAGGCGTAAATGAGCAGTTCTTC.

J is TRBJ2-1 and V is TRBV24-1; 8 bases fit TRBD2. The CDR3 extends over 15 amino acids. CDR1 KGHDR and CDR2 SFDVKD come from the germline V gene. The J segment lost 0 bases and the V segment lost 8 bases, leaving 5 bases of the junction unmatched. In DNA, the CDR3 is TGTGCCACCACTAGCGGGCACGCCTCCTACAATGAGCAGTTCTTC. It translates to CATTSGHASYNEQFF.